This T cell receptor beta chain was identified in a study of Ad26.COV2.S vaccination and SARS-CoV-2 variants. Study information: A COV1001 Ad26.COV2.S trial-arm participant provided the sample. Ad26.COV2.S was injected intramuscularly once or twice, 56 days apart. Overall study results and limits: Quantification of TCR breadth and depth may have yielded underestimates of total T cell responses.

Concerning this clone itself: Its antigen is still unknown.

Germline values: CDR1 KGHSH, CDR2 LQKENI. This CDR3 has 12 amino acids. V lost 3 bases, J lost 5 bases, and 7 bases lay in between. Profiled with immunoSEQ multiplex PCR; TCRdb holds only in-frame clones, not every one. The table has 350,000 to 550,000 clones, 80% to 90% seen once. Indicated treatment: roughly 20 received Ad26.COV2.S at low or high dose, single or two shots; several received placebo; per-sample allocation not given. Material that was analyzed had been drawn on day 63 after the first vaccine or placebo injection. Recruitment in Boston yielded a donor of adult age, 18-55 years. The sequencing here drew on peripheral blood, taken in a trial of Ad26.COV2.S vaccine versus placebo. V and J are TRBV18 and TRBJ1-2; D not resolved. The TCR sequence derives from a person between 18 and 65 years old who received the Ad26.COV2.S COVID-19 vaccine or a placebo. CDR3 in amino acids: CASSPDSYGYTF. The CDR3 DNA follows: TGTGCCAGCTCACCGGACTCTTATGGCTACACCTTC.